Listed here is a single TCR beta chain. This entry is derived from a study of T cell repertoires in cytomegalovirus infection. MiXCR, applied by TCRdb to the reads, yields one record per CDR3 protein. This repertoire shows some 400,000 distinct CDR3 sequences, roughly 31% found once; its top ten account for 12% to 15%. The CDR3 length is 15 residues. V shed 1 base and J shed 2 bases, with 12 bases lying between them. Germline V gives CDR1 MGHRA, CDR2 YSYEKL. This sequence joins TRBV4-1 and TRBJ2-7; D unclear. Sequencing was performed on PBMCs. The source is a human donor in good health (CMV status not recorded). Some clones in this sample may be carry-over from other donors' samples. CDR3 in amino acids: CASSQVGSGTYEQYF. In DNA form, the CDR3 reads TGCGCCAGCAGCCAAGTGGGCAGTGGTACCTACGAGCAGTACTTC.